This T cell receptor (beta chain) was sequenced during a study of CD8 T cells in Susac syndrome. Random-hexamer reverse transcription was applied to roughly 0.5 to 1 ug RNA. One entry per CDR3 protein results from TCRdb running MiXCR on the immunoSEQ multiplex PCR reads. The sample lists about 190,000 distinct CDR3 sequences, almost 96% seen once, with 0.098% in the top ten. The TEMRA cells underwent FACS enrichment, while the CD8+ and CD4+ T cells underwent negative isolation. The CDR3 sequence is 13 residues long. Germline V gene data show CDR1 as SQVTM and CDR2 as ANQGSEA. Trimming stripped 4 bases from V and 4 bases from J, with 13 bases between.

The sequenced sample consisted of CD4+ T cells from PBMCs. The TCR originated in a human donor with Susac syndrome. The chain is built from TRBV29-1 and TRBJ2-5, with a possible D match to TRBD2 (5 bases). This CDR3 reads CSVGRGSRETQYF. In nucleotides, the CDR3 is TGCAGCGTTGGTCGGGGTTCCAGAGAGACCCAGTACTTC.